The clone carrying this T cell receptor beta chain has ten or more counts. Its specificity is unknown. V was trimmed by 4 bases and J by 0 bases, leaving 12 bases between them. The CDR3 has 15 amino acids. Noted time point: persistent/refractory GD, antithyroid drugs over 5 years with positive TRAb. Generation of the TCR library employed RNA extracted from PBMCs. The data belong to a study of regulatory T cells in long-lasting Graves disease. Overall study results and limits: TCR diversity was lower in persistent Graves' patients (versus newly diagnosed ones).

Researchers made TCR beta libraries by using iRepertoire HTBI primers and running Arm-PCR on CDR3 regions. TCRdb passed the multiplex PCR reads through MiXCR, listing each CDR3 protein once. The data show 400,000 to 500,000 distinct CDR3 sequences, with around 20% seen just once and 7.8% held by the top ten. Sequencing was performed on peripheral blood mononuclear cells (PBMCs), taken when the disease was refractory, from a patient treated with antithyroid drugs. The rearrangement joins TRBV12-3 or TRBV12-4 to TRBJ1-1, with no clear D. The receptor was isolated from a female donor with Graves disease. The DNA of the CDR3 is TGTGCCAGCAGTTCCTTCGGCGGGGTGAACACTGAAGCTTTCTTT. The encoded protein is CASSSFGGVNTEAFF.